The sequence of this T cell receptor (beta chain) was determined in a study of OX40 agonist ivuxolimab in advanced cancers. Overall study context: Ivuxolimab, an agonist antibody against OX40 (CD134), was given to patients. Patients treated during dose escalation were battling hepatocellular carcinoma, melanoma, renal cell or head and neck cancer.

Profiled with immunoSEQ multiplex PCR; TCRdb holds only in-frame clones, not every one. Of tens of thousands of clones in the sample, about 91% were seen once. The V gene's germline CDR1 is SGDLS and CDR2 YYNGEE. V was pared by 1 base and J by 3 bases, with 12 bases between. CDR3 length: 15 amino acids. This TCR derives from an adult with an advanced solid tumor such as melanoma, head and neck, liver or kidney cancer. Sequences were derived from CD4+ or CD8+ T cells sorted from blood, sampled in a trial of the OX40 agonist ivuxolimab. The chain is built from TRBV9 and TRBJ2-3; a weak D match, TRBD2 (6 bases). This CDR3 reads CASSVMAGLTDTQYF. The CDR3, as DNA: TGTGCCAGCAGCGTAATGGCGGGATTAACAGATACGCAGTATTTT.